This T cell receptor (beta chain) was captured by sequencing in a study of T cell responses to AZD1222 COVID-19 vaccine. Study results and caveats: Baseline testing showed seropositivity in only 6 or 7 AZD1222 recipients. Repertoire samples came only from after the peak T cell response. Mapped onto spike, vaccine-associated CD4 TCRs spanned it and were dominant at 160-218 and 743-854. The donor cohort was predominantly white British with a female majority, and clonal diversity may have been underestimated.

The protocol was immunoSEQ multiplex PCR, while the TCRdb copy is restricted to in-frame clones and leaves out a portion. The data contain over 70,000 clones, about 83% of them singletons. Per the germline V gene, CDR1 is MNHEY and CDR2 is SVGAGI. The ends lost 8 bases at V and 3 bases at J; junction bases unmatched: 3. CDR3 size: 13 residues. With respect to this clone: Antigen: not known.

The chain recombines TRBV6-5 with TRBJ2-1, with 8 nucleotides matching TRBD2. The receptor was isolated from an adult who received the MenACWY meningococcal vaccine as a control. The starting material was peripheral blood, obtained 28 days after the second dose of the MenACWY control vaccine. Written as DNA, the CDR3 is TGTGCCAGCCGGGAGGGCCTCTACAATGAGCAGTTCTTC. As protein: CASREGLYNEQFF.